This TCR beta chain was recorded in a study of identical twins. The ends were cut back, 5 bases at V and 0 bases at J, with 10 bases in the middle. This CDR3 has 14 residues. Study conclusions and caveats: Findings came from cross-sectional statistics, without long-term follow-up of donors.

A single record per CDR3 protein comes from TCRdb applying MiXCR to the 5' RACE reads. The sample yields approximately 1.8 million distinct CDR3 sequences, roughly 35% seen once. The sample holds a few counts of this clonotype. Its antigen is unknown. The chain is built from TRBV12-3 or TRBV12-4 and TRBJ1-1; D is ambiguous. The material sequenced was cord blood. The receptor was isolated from a newborn girl in good health. CDR3 loop: CASSHGSLNTEAFF. CDR3 in DNA: TGTGCCAGCAGTCACGGGAGTCTGAACACTGAAGCTTTCTTT.